This entry is about one T cell receptor beta chain. This receptor's antigen is unknown. Base quality data are lacking; no much larger clone is found one base away. Using the deep immunoSEQ assay, multiplex PCR amplified TCR CDR3 regions from genomic DNA. Extracted genomic DNA from each cell subset was spread evenly across all wells of several immunoSEQ 96-well plates, with each plate serving as a replicate. For sorted subsets, each replicate PCR was loaded with roughly 0.2 ug genomic DNA, equivalent to about 30,000 T cell genomes. The purified libraries were quantified using a Qubit 3.0 fluorometer, sized with a Bioanalyzer 2100, and then quantified again using the KAPA Library Quantification kit. Every immunoSEQ 96-well plate was sequenced on a separate single-read 150-cycle Illumina NextSeq 550 flow cell. The paper's data handling went like this. The immunoSEQ output contained only junctional sequences without quality scores, so filtering could not match that applied to full-length reads. To assign V/J genes and CDR3, sequences were annotated against IMGT germline references using PyIR, a Python wrapper for IgBLAST v1.9. Any read was removed if the V/J assignment was weak (E-value above 1e-6), the CDR3 was missing, or the read contained stop codons, out-of-frame junctions, or ambiguous translated residues. V3J clonotypes were defined as sequences sharing the same inferred V gene, J gene, and CDR3 amino acid sequence. Percentage overlap between repertoires was computed as shared unique clonotypes divided by the size of the smaller repertoire. RTK rarefaction, the Chao1 estimator, and Recon v2.1 estimates of unobserved clonotypes were used to assess repertoire richness. Generation probabilities for all TCRbeta clonotypes obtained by the gDNA method from four donors were computed using OLGA. TCRdb's version of the immuneACCESS table is confined to in-frame rearrangements and falls short of the full clone set. An unresolved V gene accounts for under half of the shortfall where checked; the remainder is of unknown origin. V, J and clone size reflect that table, while D and trimming were determined from the DNA. The sample table lists some 2,500,000 clones, 85% to 95% of them with a count of one. The top ten constitute 0.37% of the sample.

The data derive from a study of shared clonotypes between healthy human individuals (TCRdb year 2020). Regarding the research as a whole: A couple of women and a few men aged 18 to 49 years were included in the cohort. For each donor, three plates each were used for CD4 naive and CD4 memory, two plates were used for CD8 naive, and one plate was used for CD8 memory. Blood TCR repertoires of a handful of healthy adults were deeply sequenced to estimate repertoire size and the extent of clonotype sharing between individuals. To increase sequencing depth and limit assay-specific biases, TCR repertoire library preparation and sequencing were carried out by different laboratories using diverse techniques. Each donor's leukapheresis produced roughly between about 0.85 and 10 billion PBMCs. The research as a whole found: Incomplete sequencing was indicated by rarefaction of sorted-subset datasets, despite the large sequencing depth. Naive subsets generally had larger estimated clonotype richness than memory subsets did. When several donors were compared, the shared fraction of clonotypes was around 4.6% for naive CD4, about 4% for naive CD8, roughly 2.5% for memory CD4, and 0.4% for memory CD8. Because the study included only a small number of donors, the genetic and exposure-history diversity represented was limited. Sampling was restricted to blood, and TCR repertoires in tissues likely differ from the TCR repertoires found in blood. Compared with non-shared clonotypes, the clonotypes found in all four sorted-subset donors had higher generation probabilities. Pairwise subsampling indicated that sequencing depth was expected to affect the degree of clonotype sharing among donors.

Healthy HIV-negative adults with no recently reported acute infections or vaccinations were included as donors. Only Caucasian adults living in Nashville, Tennessee, USA were represented among the donors. CD4+ T cells were enriched by magnetic negative selection; naive cells were then positively selected on CD45RA, and the negative fraction formed the memory subset. Blood was collected by leukapheresis, and PBMCs were isolated by Ficoll-Histopaque density gradient centrifugation and then cryopreserved in liquid nitrogen vapor phase. Analytical flow cytometry was used to check the purity and quantity of every magnetically sorted T cell population. From each sorted fraction, genomic DNA was isolated and quantified by UV absorbance on a Nanodrop 2000c. There are 14 amino acids in the CDR3, from cysteine to phenylalanine inclusive. Left in the record is the CDR3 DNA by itself, 42 bases read in frame from the first base. Based on the germline V gene (reference sequence), the CDR1 and CDR2 sequences are SGHKS and YYEKEE. The germline ends are 6 bases apart after V is trimmed by 0 bases and J by 0 bases.

The sequencing input was naive CD4+ T cells from PBMCs. Reading the label with the study, this specimen's cell subset or site is: CD45RA+ positively selected. This receptor was obtained from a man younger than 35 in good health. Some clones in this sample may be carry-over from other donors' samples. The sequence joins TRBV5-5 to TRBJ1-1; the D gene remains uncertain. CDR3 protein: CASSLVLVNTEAFF. In nucleotides, the sequence is TGTGCCAGCAGCTTGGTCCTGGTGAACACTGAAGCTTTCTTT. Joined to the reference TRBV5-5 and TRBJ1-1 proteins, this CDR3 gives the full variable domain: DAGVTQSPTHLIKTRGQQVTLRCSPISGHKSVSWYQQVLGQGPQFIFQYYEKEERGRGNFPDRFSARQFPNYSSELNVNALLLGDSALYLCASSLVLVNTEAFFGQGTRLTVV.